This T cell receptor (beta chain) originates from a study of post-analysis software for immune sequencing data. The overall study: The disease courses covered relapsing-remitting, secondary progressive and progressive-relapsing multiple sclerosis.

In regard to this clonotype: The target antigen is unknown.

The study's findings and limits: In patients, TRBV5-6, TRBV5-1 and TRBV20-1 belonged to about five TRBV segments found more frequently than in controls. A significant reduction in normalized Chao1 diversity was observed in multiple sclerosis patients versus controls. Strong same-batch co-clustering of samples appeared with F measure clustering.

Unique molecular identifiers had been added to the TCR beta cDNA libraries. Some 500,000 cDNA molecules were recovered from an input of about 0.95 to 11 million T cells. Using its own MiXCR run on the PCR reads, TCRdb lists one record per CDR3 protein. In the table there are about 540,000 distinct CDR3 sequences, around 36% of which are singletons. Unmatched junction bases numbered 4, after V lost 7 bases and J lost 7 bases. There are 12 residues in the CDR3. This TCR derives from a girl under 18 with multiple sclerosis. This rearrangement joins TRBV12-3 or TRBV12-4 to TRBJ2-1; 7 bases are a match to TRBD1. Sequencing input: blood. CDR3 sequence reads: CASTMTGNEQFF. The CDR3 DNA follows: TGTGCCAGCACGATGACAGGGAATGAGCAGTTCTTC.